Listed here are 8 T cell receptor beta chains from one sample, sequenced in a study of graft-versus-host responses after intestinal transplantation. TCRdb's copy holds only in-frame clones and misses some; the assay was immunoSEQ multiplex PCR. The table lists about 15,000 clones, approximately 61% of them singletons. Intraepithelial and lamina propria lymphocytes were isolated from graft specimens. Sequenced material: ileum tissue, taken 650 to 700 days after intestinal transplantation. The source is a human patient who received an intestinal transplant, so some T cells may come from the graft donor.

CDR3 nucleotide sequence: TGTGCCAGTAGTATAGGTTCGGGGTACGAGCAGTACTTC. The encoded protein is CASSIGSGYEQYF. The chain couples TRBV19 to TRBJ2-7; perhaps TRBD2 as D (5 bases). Per germline, CDR1 LNHDA and CDR2 SQIVND (reference sequence). The V end was cut by 1 base, the J end by 4 bases, with 8 bases between. The CDR3 extends over 13 amino acids. Variable domain in full (rest from reference TRBV19 and TRBJ2-7): DGGITQSPKYLFRKEGQNVTLSCEQNLNHDAMYWYRQDPGQGLRLIYYSQIVNDFQKGDIAEGYSVSREKKESFPLTVTSAQKNPTAFYLCASSIGSGYEQYFGPGTRLTVT.

This chain uses TRBV7-2 with TRBJ2-7, with 9 nucleotides matching TRBD1. V lost 4 bases to trimming and J lost 1 base; unmatched junction nucleotides: 8. CDR3 length: 16 residues. Per the germline V gene, CDR1 is SGHTA and CDR2 is FQGNSA. The CDR3 sequence: CASSSDRGASSYEQYF. CDR3 coding DNA: TGTGCCAGCAGCTCCGACAGGGGGGCATCGTCCTACGAGCAGTACTTC.

The gene calls are TRBV7-2 and TRBJ2-3, with D perhaps TRBD2 (6 bases). V was cut by 5 bases and J by 2 bases, with 14 bases left in between. Per germline, CDR1 SGHTA and CDR2 FQGNSA. This CDR3 is built from 15 residues. DNA of the CDR3: TGTGCCAGCAGCCTGGGGACTGGACACACAGATACGCAGTATTTT. Protein sequence: CASSLGTGHTDTQYF.

V and J are TRBV19 and TRBJ1-1, with 11 bases lining up with TRBD1. Germline V CDR1 and CDR2: LNHDA, SQIVND (reference sequence). The CDR3 runs to 15 residues. The V segment lost 5 bases and the J segment 5 bases; nucleotides outside the gene matches: 7. CDR3 DNA sequence: TGTGCCAGTAGTCCTTGGGGACAGGGGGAAACTGAAGCTTTCTTT. As protein: CASSPWGQGETEAFF. Combining the CDR3 with reference TRBV19 and TRBJ1-1 gives the whole variable domain DGGITQSPKYLFRKEGQNVTLSCEQNLNHDAMYWYRQDPGQGLRLIYYSQIVNDFQKGDIAEGYSVSREKKESFPLTVTSAQKNPTAFYLCASSPWGQGETEAFFGQGTRLTVV.

The V gene is TRBV4-1, the J gene TRBJ1-2; possibly TRBD1 for D (6 bases). V lost 3 bases, J lost 8 bases, and 19 bases lay in between. This CDR3 contains 15 residues. CDR1 and CDR2 from the germline V gene are MGHRA and YSYEKL. DNA for the CDR3: TGCGCCAGCAGCCAGGAAGGAGCCAGCGGGGGCGGCTACACCTTC. Protein product: CASSQEGASGGGYTF.

The CDR3 DNA sequence: TGTGCCAGCAGTAGTACAGGGGTGGGAGAGCAGTACTTC. Protein sequence: CASSSTGVGEQYF. The chain couples TRBV6-6 to TRBJ2-7, with 7 positions matching TRBD1. Germline V CDR1 and CDR2: MNHNY, SVGAGI (reference sequence). This CDR3 spans 13 amino acids. The V and J ends lost 5 bases and 7 bases, in that order; junction bases with no gene match: 8.

The chain uses TRBV5-1 and TRBJ1-1; D is undetermined. V lost 0 bases and J 1 base, leaving 4 bases between the germline ends. Per germline, CDR1 SGHRS and CDR2 YFSETQ. The CDR3 runs to 13 residues. The CDR3 protein is CASSLEANTEAFF. The CDR3 region has the DNA TGCGCCAGCAGCTTGGAAGCGAACACTGAAGCTTTCTTT.

This clone has just one count. The gene calls are TRBV7-9 and TRBJ1-1; D perhaps matches TRBD1 (5 bases). Germline CDR1 SEHNR, CDR2 FQNEAQ (reference sequence). CDR3 size: 15 residues. The V gene lost 0 bases and the J gene lost 6 bases, with 14 bases spanning the gap. Here the CDR3 DNA reads TGTGCCAGCAGCTTAGCTTTGTGGGGCCCCCCTGAAGCTTTCTTT. It translates to CASSLALWGPPEAFF.